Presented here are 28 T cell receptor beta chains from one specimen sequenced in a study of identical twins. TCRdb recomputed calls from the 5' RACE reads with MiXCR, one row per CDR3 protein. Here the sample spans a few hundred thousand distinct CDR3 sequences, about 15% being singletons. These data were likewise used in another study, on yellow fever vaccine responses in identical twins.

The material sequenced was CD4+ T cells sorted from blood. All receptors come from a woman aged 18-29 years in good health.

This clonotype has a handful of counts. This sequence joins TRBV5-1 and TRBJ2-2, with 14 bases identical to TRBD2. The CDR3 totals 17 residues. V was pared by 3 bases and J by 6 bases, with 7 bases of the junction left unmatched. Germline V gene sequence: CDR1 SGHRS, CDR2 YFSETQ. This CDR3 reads CASSSTGLAGGPGELFF. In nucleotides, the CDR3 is TGCGCCAGCAGCTCTACTGGACTAGCGGGGGGTCCCGGGGAGCTGTTTTTT.

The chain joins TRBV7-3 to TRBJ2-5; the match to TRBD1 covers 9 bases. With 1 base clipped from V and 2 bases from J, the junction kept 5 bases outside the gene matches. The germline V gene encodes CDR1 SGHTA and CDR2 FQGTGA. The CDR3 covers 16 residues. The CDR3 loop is CASSLNDGTGQETQYF. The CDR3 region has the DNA TGTGCCAGCAGCTTAAATGATGGGACAGGGCAAGAGACCCAGTACTTC. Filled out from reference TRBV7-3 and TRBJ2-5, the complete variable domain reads GAGVSQTPSNKVTEKGKYVELRCDPISGHTALYWYRQSLGQGPEFLIYFQGTGAADDSGLPNDRFFAVRPEGSVSTLKIQRTERGDSAVYLCASSLNDGTGQETQYFGPGTRLLVL.

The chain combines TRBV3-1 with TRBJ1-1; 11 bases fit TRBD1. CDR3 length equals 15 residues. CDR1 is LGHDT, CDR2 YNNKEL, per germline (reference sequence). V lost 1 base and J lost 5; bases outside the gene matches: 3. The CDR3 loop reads CASSQGDRGMTEAFF. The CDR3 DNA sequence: TGTGCCAGCAGCCAAGGGGACAGGGGGATGACTGAAGCTTTCTTT. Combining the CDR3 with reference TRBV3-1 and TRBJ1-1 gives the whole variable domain DTAVSQTPKYLVTQMGNDKSIKCEQNLGHDTMYWYKQDSKKFLKIMFSYNNKELIINETVPNRFSPKSPDKAHLNLHINSLELGDSAVYFCASSQGDRGMTEAFFGQGTRLTVV.

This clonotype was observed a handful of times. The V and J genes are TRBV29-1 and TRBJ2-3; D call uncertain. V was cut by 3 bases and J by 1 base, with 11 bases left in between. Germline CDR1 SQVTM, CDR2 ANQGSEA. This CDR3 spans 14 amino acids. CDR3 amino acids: CSVDWTVGTDTQYF. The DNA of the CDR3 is TGCAGCGTTGACTGGACCGTGGGCACAGATACGCAGTATTTT.

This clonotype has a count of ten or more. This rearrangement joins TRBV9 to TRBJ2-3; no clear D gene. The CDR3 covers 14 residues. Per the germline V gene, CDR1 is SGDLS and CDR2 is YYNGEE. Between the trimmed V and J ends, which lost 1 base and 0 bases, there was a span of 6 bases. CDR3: CASSVLASTDTQYF. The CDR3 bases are TGTGCCAGCAGCGTATTGGCTAGCACAGATACGCAGTATTTT.

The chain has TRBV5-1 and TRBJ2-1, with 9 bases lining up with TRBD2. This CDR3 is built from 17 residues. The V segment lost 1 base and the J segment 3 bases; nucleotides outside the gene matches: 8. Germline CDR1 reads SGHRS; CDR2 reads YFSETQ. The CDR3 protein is CASSLSAGGRDYNEQFF. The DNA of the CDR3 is TGCGCCAGCAGCTTGTCGGCGGGAGGGAGGGACTACAATGAGCAGTTCTTC.

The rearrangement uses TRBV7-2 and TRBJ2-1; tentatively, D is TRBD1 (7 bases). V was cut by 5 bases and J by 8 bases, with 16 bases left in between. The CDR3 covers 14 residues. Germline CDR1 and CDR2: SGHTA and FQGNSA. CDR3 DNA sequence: TGTGCCAGCAGCCCTCAGCCAGGGGGGTATGAGCAGTTCTTC. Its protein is CASSPQPGGYEQFF.

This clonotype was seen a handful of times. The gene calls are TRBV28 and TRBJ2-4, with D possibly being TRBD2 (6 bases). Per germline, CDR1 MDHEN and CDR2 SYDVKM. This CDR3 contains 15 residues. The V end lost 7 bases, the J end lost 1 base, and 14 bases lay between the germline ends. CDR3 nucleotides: TGTGCCAGCACCCGTCGGGCGGGGGCCAAAAACATTCAGTACTTC. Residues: CASTRRAGAKNIQYF.

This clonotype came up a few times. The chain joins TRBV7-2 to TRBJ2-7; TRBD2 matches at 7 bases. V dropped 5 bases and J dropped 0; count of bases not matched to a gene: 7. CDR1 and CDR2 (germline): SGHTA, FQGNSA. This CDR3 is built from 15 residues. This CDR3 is CASSPSLAVSYEQYF. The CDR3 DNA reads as TGTGCCAGCAGCCCGTCGCTAGCGGTCTCCTACGAGCAGTACTTC.

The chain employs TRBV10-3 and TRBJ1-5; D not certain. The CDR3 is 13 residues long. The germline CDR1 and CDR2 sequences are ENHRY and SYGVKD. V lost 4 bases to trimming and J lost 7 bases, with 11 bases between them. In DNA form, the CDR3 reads TGTGCCATCAGTGCAGAGAGGCGGCAGCCCCAGCATTTT. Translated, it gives CAISAERRQPQHF.

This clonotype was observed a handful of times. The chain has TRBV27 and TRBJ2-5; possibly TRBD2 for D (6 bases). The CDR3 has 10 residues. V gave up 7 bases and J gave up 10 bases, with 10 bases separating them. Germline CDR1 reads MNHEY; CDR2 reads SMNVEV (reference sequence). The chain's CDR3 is CASTPGDQYF. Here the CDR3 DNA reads TGTGCCAGCACCCCGGGGGACCAGTACTTC.

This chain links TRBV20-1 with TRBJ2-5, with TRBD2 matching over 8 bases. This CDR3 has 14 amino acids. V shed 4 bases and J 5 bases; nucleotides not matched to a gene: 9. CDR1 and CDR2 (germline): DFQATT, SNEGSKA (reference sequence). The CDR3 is CSATSLAVVETQYF. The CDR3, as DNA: TGCAGTGCTACCTCACTAGCGGTGGTGGAGACCCAGTACTTC.

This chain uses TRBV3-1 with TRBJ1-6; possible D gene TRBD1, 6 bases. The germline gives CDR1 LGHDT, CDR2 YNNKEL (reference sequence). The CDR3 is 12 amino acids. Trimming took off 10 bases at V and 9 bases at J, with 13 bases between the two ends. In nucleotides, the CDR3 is TGTGCCACGGGGGGCTTGAGTTCACCCCTCCACTTT. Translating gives CATGGLSSPLHF.

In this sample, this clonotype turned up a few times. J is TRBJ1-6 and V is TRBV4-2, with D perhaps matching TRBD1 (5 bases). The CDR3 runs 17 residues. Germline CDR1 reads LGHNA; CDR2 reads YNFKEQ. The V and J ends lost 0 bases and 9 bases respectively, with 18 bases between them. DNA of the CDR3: TGTGCCAGCAGCCAAGAAGGGCCCCAGATAAGGGGTTCACCCCTCCACTTT. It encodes CASSQEGPQIRGSPLHF.

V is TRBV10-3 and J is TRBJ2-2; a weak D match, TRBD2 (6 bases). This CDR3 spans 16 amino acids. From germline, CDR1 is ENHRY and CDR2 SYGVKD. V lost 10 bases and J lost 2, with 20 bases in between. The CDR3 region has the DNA TGTGCCACCACAGCCGGGACTCAAATTAACACCGGGGAGCTGTTTTTT. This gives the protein CATTAGTQINTGELFF.

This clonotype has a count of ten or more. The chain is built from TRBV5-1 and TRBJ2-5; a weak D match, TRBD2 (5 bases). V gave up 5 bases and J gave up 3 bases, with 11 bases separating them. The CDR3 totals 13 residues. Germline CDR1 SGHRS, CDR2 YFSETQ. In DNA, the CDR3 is TGCGCCAGCAGAGCGGCAGGAGAAGAGACCCAGTACTTC. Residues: CASRAAGEETQYF.

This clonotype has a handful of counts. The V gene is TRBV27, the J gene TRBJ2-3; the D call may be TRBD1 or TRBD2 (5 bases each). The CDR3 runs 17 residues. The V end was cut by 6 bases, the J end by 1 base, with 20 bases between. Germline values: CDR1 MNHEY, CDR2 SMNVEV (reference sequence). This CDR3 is CASSPVGERTRTDTQYF. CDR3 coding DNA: TGTGCCAGCAGCCCTGTCGGCGAGCGGACACGCACAGATACGCAGTATTTT.

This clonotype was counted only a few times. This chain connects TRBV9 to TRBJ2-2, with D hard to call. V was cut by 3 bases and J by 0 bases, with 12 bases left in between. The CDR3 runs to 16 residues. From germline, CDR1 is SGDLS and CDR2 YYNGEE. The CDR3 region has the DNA TGTGCCAGCAGCGCCCAAAGTTTCCCGAACACCGGGGAGCTGTTTTTT. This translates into CASSAQSFPNTGELFF.

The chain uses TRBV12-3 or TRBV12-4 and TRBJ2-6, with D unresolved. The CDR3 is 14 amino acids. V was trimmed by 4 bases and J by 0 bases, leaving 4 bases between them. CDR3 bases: TGTGCCAGCAGTTCGGACTCTGGGGCCAACGTCCTGACTTTC. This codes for CASSSDSGANVLTF.

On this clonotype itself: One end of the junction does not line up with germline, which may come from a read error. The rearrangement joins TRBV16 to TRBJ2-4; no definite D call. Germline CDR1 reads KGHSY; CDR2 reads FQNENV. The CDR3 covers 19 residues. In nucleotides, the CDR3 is TGTGCCTGCAGCCAGCCGGGCCAGGATACGTCTGTGGCCAAAAACATTCAGTACTTC. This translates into CACSQPGQDTSVAKNIQYF.

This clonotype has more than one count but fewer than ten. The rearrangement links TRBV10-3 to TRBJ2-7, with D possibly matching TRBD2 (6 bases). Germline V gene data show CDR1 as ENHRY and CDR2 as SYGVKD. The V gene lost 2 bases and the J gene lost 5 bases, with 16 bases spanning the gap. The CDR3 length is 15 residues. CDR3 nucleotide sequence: TGTGCCATCAGTGAGGGACCCGGCTCGGGGGACGAGCAGTACTTC. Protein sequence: CAISEGPGSGDEQYF.

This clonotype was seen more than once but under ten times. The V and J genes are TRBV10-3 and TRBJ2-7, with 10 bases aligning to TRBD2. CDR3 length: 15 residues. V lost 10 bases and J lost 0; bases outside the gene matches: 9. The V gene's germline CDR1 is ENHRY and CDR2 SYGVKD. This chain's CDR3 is CATWASGSSSYEQYF. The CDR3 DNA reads TGTGCCACGTGGGCTAGCGGGAGTAGCTCCTACGAGCAGTACTTC.

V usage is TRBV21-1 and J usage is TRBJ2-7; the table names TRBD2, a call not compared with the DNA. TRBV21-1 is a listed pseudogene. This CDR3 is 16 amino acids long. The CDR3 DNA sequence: TGTGCCAGCAGCAAAGGGACCTCCTACACCTTTTGCGAGCAGTACGTC. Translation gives CASSKGTSYTFCEQYV.

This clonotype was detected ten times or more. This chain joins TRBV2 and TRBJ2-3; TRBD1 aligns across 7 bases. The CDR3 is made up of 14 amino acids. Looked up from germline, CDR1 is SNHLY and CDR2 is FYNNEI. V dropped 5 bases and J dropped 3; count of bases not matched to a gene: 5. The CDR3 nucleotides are TGTGCCAGCAGTCGACAGGGTGTAACAGATACGCAGTATTTT. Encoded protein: CASSRQGVTDTQYF.

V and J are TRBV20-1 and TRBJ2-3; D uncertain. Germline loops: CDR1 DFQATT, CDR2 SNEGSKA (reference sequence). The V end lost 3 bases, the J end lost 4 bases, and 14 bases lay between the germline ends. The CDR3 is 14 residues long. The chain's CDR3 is CSASGGNVADTQYF. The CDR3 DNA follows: TGCAGTGCTAGTGGTGGAAATGTCGCAGATACGCAGTATTTT.

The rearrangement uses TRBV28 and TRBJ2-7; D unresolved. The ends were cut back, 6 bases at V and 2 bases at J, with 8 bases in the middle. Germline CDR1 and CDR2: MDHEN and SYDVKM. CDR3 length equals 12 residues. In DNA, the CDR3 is TGTGCCAGCAGCTTCGCCCCCTACGAGCAGTACTTC. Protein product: CASSFAPYEQYF.

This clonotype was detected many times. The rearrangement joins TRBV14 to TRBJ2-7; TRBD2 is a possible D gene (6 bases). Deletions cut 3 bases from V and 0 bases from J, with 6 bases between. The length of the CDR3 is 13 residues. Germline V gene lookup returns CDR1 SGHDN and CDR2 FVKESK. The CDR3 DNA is TGTGCCAGCAGCCACGGGGGCTCCTACGAGCAGTACTTC. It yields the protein CASSHGGSYEQYF.

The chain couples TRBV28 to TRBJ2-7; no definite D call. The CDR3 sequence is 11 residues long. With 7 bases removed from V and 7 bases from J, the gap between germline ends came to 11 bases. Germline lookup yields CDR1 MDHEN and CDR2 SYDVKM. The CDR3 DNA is TGTGCCAGCAATTCACCGAGGGAGCAGTACTTC. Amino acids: CASNSPREQYF.